Below are 10 T cell receptor beta chains sequenced from a single sample in a study of technical replicates of blood from four donors. TCRdb's table, derived via immunoSEQ multiplex PCR, lists solely in-frame clones and lacks some. The table lists nearly 80,000 clones, more than 85% of them singletons. Material: T cells isolated from PBMCs. These TCRs come from a human donor in good health.

The table lists this clone with a few counts. V is TRBV19 and J is TRBJ1-2; weak D call: TRBD1 (5 bases). V shed 1 base and J shed 2 bases, with 14 bases lying between them. From germline, CDR1 is LNHDA and CDR2 SQIVND (reference sequence). The CDR3 covers 16 residues. CDR3 amino acids: CASSIGSGQGNYGYTF. The CDR3 DNA reads TGTGCCAGTAGTATAGGGTCTGGGCAGGGCAACTATGGCTACACCTTC.

The V and J genes are TRBV25-1 and TRBJ1-1; TRBD1 is a possible D gene (6 bases). Germline lookup yields CDR1 MGHDK and CDR2 SYGVNS. CDR3 length: 16 amino acids. V lost 5 bases to trimming and J lost 2 bases, with 18 bases between them. CDR3 sequence (DNA): TGTGCCAGCAGTCTAAGTACGTGGGGGCCTAACACTGAAGCTTTCTTT. Translating gives CASSLSTWGPNTEAFF.

The chain employs TRBV30 and TRBJ2-7, with 11 bases identical to TRBD2. Trimming removed 5 bases from V and 2 bases from J; junction bases left unmatched: 5. This CDR3 region has 14 residues. CDR1 is GTSNPN, CDR2 SVGIG, per germline (reference sequence). The CDR3 region has the DNA TGTGCCTGGGAACTAGCGGGAGCTACCTACGAGCAGTACTTC. Amino acids: CAWELAGATYEQYF.

In this sample, this clone turned up once. The rearrangement joins TRBV2 to TRBJ1-2, with 8 bases identical to TRBD1. There are 16 residues in the CDR3. V was clipped by 1 base and J by 4 bases; unmatched bases: 8. Germline-derived CDR1 and CDR2 are SNHLY and FYNNEI. This CDR3 is CASSEEVQGASYGYTF. The CDR3 bases are TGTGCCAGCAGTGAAGAAGTCCAGGGGGCCAGCTATGGCTACACCTTC.

The V and J genes are TRBV21-1 and TRBJ2-1; the DNA was not used to check the table's D call, TRBD2. TRBV21-1 is a recognized pseudogene. The CDR3 spans 16 residues. As DNA, the CDR3 is TGTGCCAGCAGCAAAGCGCTACTAGCGGGAGGCATCGAGCAGTTCTTC. It is translated as CASSKALLAGGIEQFF.

The table lists this clone with a count of one. The chain couples TRBV11-2 to TRBJ2-1, with D possibly matching TRBD1 (6 bases). Trimming cost V 3 bases and J 5 bases, with 17 bases left between them. Germline CDR1 SGHAT, CDR2 FQNNGV. CDR3 length: 16 amino acids. CDR3 nucleotide sequence: TGTGCCAGCAGCTTCAGGGGATCAGGGCTCAACAATGAGCAGTTCTTC. Translated: CASSFRGSGLNNEQFF. The full variable domain, rest sourced from reference TRBV11-2 and TRBJ2-1, is EAGVAQSPRYKIIEKRQSVAFWCNPISGHATLYWYQQILGQGPKLLIQFQNNGVVDDSQLPKDRFSAERLKGVDSTLKIQPAKLEDSAVYLCASSFRGSGLNNEQFFGPGTRLTVL.

The chain recombines TRBV7-8 with TRBJ1-1; 7 bases align to TRBD1. Germline V gives CDR1 SGHVS, CDR2 FQNEAQ. The CDR3 runs to 13 residues. J was trimmed by 8 bases and V by 1 base; bases with no gene match: 4. The CDR3 coding sequence is TGTGCCAGCAGCTTAGGTTTGGGACAGGAAGCTTTCTTT. Encoded protein: CASSLGLGQEAFF.

The rearrangement links TRBV5-4 to TRBJ2-1; 7 bases agree with TRBD2. This CDR3 is built from 15 residues. Trimming cost V 2 bases and J 2 bases; bases outside gene matches: 4. Germline V CDR1 and CDR2: SGHNT, YYREEE (reference sequence). This CDR3 reads CASSFASGPYNEQFF. The CDR3 bases are TGTGCCAGCAGCTTCGCTAGCGGTCCCTACAATGAGCAGTTCTTC.

In its sample, this clone was seen once. The rearrangement uses TRBV18 and TRBJ1-2; the D gene is possibly TRBD1 (6 bases). This CDR3 contains 14 residues. V lost 3 bases to trimming and J lost 1 base, with 9 bases between them. Germline CDR1 is KGHSH and CDR2 is LQKENI. CDR3 loop: CASSPGQLNYGYTF. Written as DNA, the CDR3 is TGTGCCAGCTCACCTGGACAGCTTAACTATGGCTACACCTTC.

V is TRBV9 and J is TRBJ2-3; the match to TRBD1 covers 9 bases. The V gene end was trimmed by 2 bases and the J gene end by 0 bases; junction bases not matched to a gene: 4. Germline CDR1 and CDR2: SGDLS and YYNGEE. This CDR3 has 16 residues. This CDR3 is CASSVLQGASTDTQYF. The CDR3 nucleotides are TGTGCCAGCAGCGTGCTACAGGGGGCTAGCACAGATACGCAGTATTTT.